This TCR beta chain is drawn from a study of T-cell reconstitution after alpha-beta-depleted transplantation in children. Unique molecular identifiers were used in preparing the TCRbeta library. TCRdb redid the calling of the PCR reads with MiXCR, one entry per CDR3 protein. The table has roughly 200,000 distinct CDR3 sequences, 6.6% seen once; the top ten hold more than 5.5%. The V gene's germline CDR1 is SGHKS and CDR2 YYEKEE (reference sequence). The CDR3 has 16 amino acids. V lost 1 base and J 3 bases, leaving 16 bases between the germline ends. Study-wide findings and caveats: Reportedly, alpha-beta T cells present about two months post-transplant originated from several hundred expanded clones of graft origin.

In its sample, this clonotype was seen many times. The target antigen is unknown. The clonotype was recovered from a boy aged 2 to 10 with acute lymphoblastic leukemia, due to receive a stem cell transplant. Source: PBMCs, taken before TCRalphabeta/CD19-depleted stem cell transplant. The genes are TRBV5-5 and TRBJ2-5; D possibly corresponds to TRBD2 (7 bases). CDR3 in amino acids: CASSLSFQGREETQYF. In DNA form, the CDR3 reads TGTGCCAGCAGCTTGTCTTTCCAGGGGAGGGAAGAGACCCAGTACTTC.